The clone carrying this T cell receptor beta chain was seen ten or more times. The record originates from a study of identical twins. Trimming stripped 4 bases from V and 6 bases from J, with 17 bases between. The CDR3 contains 14 residues. CDR1 and CDR2 (germline): SGHRS, YFSETQ. TCRdb re-called the 5' RACE reads with MiXCR, one entry per CDR3 protein. The table lists about 340,000 distinct CDR3 sequences, over 9% of them singletons. This sample was shared with a second study, whose subject was yellow fever vaccine responses in identical twins.

The J gene is TRBJ2-7, the V gene TRBV5-1, with D unresolved. This TCR derives from a woman younger than 35 in good health. Sequencing used CD8+ T cells sorted from blood. The CDR3 DNA reads as TGCGCCAGCAGCCCCGGGTTGGGATCTCCCGAGCAGTACTTC. Translation gives CASSPGLGSPEQYF.